A single T cell receptor beta chain is shown here with its context. Its antigen is still unknown. 60 Vbeta and 13 Jbeta primers were used in PCR. Assay used: immunoSEQ multiplex PCR; TCRdb lists only in-frame clones, some missing. The table lists approximately 140,000 clones, roughly four fifths of them singletons, with approximately 3.2% in the top ten. The sample belongs to a study of cytomegalovirus exposure and HLA in healthy donors. Overall study: T cells numbering about 179 million yielded 90 million to 140 million unique TCR beta sequences in an earlier analysis.

V lost 7 bases to trimming and J lost 0 bases; unmatched junction nucleotides: 11. The CDR3 extends over 16 amino acids. Germline V gives CDR1 SQVTM, CDR2 ANQGSEA. Study conclusions and caveats: What was likely a sequencing artifact was a cluster of highly shared sequence variants. Of the V segments, some could not be distinguished, including TRBV6-2 and TRBV6-3, and were excluded.

Sequenced material: PBMCs. The gene calls are TRBV29-1 and TRBJ2-7; 11 bases match TRBD2. The origin of this receptor is a man aged 18 to 35 in good health and CMV-seropositive. CDR3 sequence reads: CSAAGLAGGLSYEQYF. The DNA of the CDR3 is TGCAGCGCCGCCGGGCTAGCGGGAGGTCTCTCCTACGAGCAGTACTTC.